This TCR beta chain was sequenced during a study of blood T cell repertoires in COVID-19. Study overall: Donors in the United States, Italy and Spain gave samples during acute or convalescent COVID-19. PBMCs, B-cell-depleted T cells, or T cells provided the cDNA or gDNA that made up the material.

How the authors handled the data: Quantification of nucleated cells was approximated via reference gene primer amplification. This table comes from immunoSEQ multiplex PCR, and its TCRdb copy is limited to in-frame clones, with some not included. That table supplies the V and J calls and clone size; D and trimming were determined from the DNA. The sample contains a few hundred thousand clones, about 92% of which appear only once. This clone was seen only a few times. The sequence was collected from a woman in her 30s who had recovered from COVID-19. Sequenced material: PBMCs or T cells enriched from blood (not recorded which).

CDR3 residues: CASSQLALTGELFF. CDR3 DNA sequence: TGTGCCAGCAGCCAACTAGCTTTAACCGGGGAGCTGTTTTTT. The V gene is TRBV7-9, the J gene TRBJ2-2, with D maybe TRBD2 (6 bases). Germline-derived CDR1 and CDR2 are SEHNR and FQNEAQ (reference sequence). Deletions cut 5 bases from V and 5 bases from J, with 12 bases between. This CDR3 region has 14 residues.